This T cell receptor (beta chain) originates from a study of post-analysis software for immune sequencing data (dated by TCRdb to the mid-2010s). At the level of the whole study: Relapsing-remitting, secondary progressive and progressive-relapsing multiple sclerosis were recorded as disease courses, and subtype annotation was lacking for some patients. The patient repertoires were set against ten to eleven previously published healthy control repertoires from donors whose ages ranged from roughly 6 to 25 years. A subset of samples was prepared in parallel using single-end sample barcoding, then pooled and co-amplified after Illumina adapter ligation.

Counted from cysteine to phenylalanine, this CDR3 has 18 amino acids. The sequence is cut down to CDR3 DNA, 54 bases in frame from base 1. Overall study outcomes, separate from this receptor: Strong co-clustering of samples prepared in the same batch was shown by direct clustering with F measure, prompting a batch-effect correction. Significantly higher frequencies in patients than in controls were found for five TRBV segments, including TRBV5-6, TRBV5-1 and TRBV20-1. The multiple sclerosis patient group was slightly younger than the control group. Significantly lower normalized Chao1 diversity was found in multiple sclerosis patients than in controls, suggesting substantial peripheral T-cell clonal expansion.

Libraries were constructed by PCR. Sequencing used an Illumina HiSeq 2500. To reduce PCR and sequencing biases, unique molecular identifiers were built into the TCR beta cDNA libraries. Per 1 to 10 million input T cells, approximately 500,000 cDNA molecules were obtained, such that each molecule approximated one T cell. Patient libraries were prepared and sequenced with the same protocol used for the earlier healthy control dataset. Samples belonging to the same batch were prepared together, multiplexed and sequenced on a shared HiSeq lane. Per the original workflow: MIGEC was used to process the raw barcoded reads, and molecular identifier groups with only a single read were discarded before consensus assembly and CDR3 extraction. VDJtools was used for post-analysis of the clonotype tables, with diversity normalized by down-sampling every dataset to the smallest sample size. In repertoire overlap clustering, CDR3 amino acid sequences, but not nucleotide sequences, were matched to correct batch-related cross-sample contamination. TCRdb reprocessed the public reads (quality trimming at Q25 with fastp, clone calling with MiXCR) and kept in-frame beta chains. Rows are combined by CDR3 protein, so each entry shows the most common genes and DNA. In this record, the V and J calls reflect TCRdb's handling and not the investigators' own analysis. The sample profile shows fewer than 900,000 distinct CDR3 sequences; under 60% of them were found once. The top ten clones comprise just under 5% of the sample.

Turning to this clonotype: The target of this receptor is not known. At one boundary the junction diverges from the germline segment, which might be a read error.

TCR beta repertoires were profiled from peripheral blood of 10 to 15 young patients with multiple sclerosis to demonstrate the VDJtools post-analysis software. The multiple sclerosis patients were children and adolescents ranging in age from roughly 6 to 15 years. This clonotype was sampled from a girl aged 5-17 years with multiple sclerosis. The chain was built from TRBV12-3 or TRBV12-4 and TRBJ1-6; 9 nucleotides in the junction match TRBD1. Sequencing was carried out using blood. In nucleotide form, the sequence is TGTGTCAGCAGTTTAGTCGCGGGACAGGGCGTACATAATTCACCCCTCCACTTT. Translated, this gives CVSSLVAGQGVHNSPLHF.